This T cell receptor beta chain was captured in a study of identical twins. The germline V gene has CDR1 LGHNA and CDR2 YNFKEQ. The CDR3 spans 16 residues. Trimming stripped 0 bases from V and 5 bases from J, with 14 bases between. Via MiXCR, TCRdb re-called the 5' RACE reads, giving one row per CDR3 protein. Of approximately 220,000 distinct CDR3 sequences listed, around 7.6% are singletons. This clonotype has a handful of counts. This sample also appeared in a second study, on yellow fever vaccine responses in identical twins.

The clonotype comes from a woman aged 18-29 years in good health. Specimen: CD8+ T cells sorted from blood. The rearrangement uses TRBV4-2 and TRBJ2-1, with a weak D call TRBD2 (7 bases). The CDR3 DNA follows: TGTGCCAGCAGCCAAGAAGGGGGGGGTAGTAACAATGAGCAGTTCTTC. It encodes CASSQEGGGSNNEQFF.